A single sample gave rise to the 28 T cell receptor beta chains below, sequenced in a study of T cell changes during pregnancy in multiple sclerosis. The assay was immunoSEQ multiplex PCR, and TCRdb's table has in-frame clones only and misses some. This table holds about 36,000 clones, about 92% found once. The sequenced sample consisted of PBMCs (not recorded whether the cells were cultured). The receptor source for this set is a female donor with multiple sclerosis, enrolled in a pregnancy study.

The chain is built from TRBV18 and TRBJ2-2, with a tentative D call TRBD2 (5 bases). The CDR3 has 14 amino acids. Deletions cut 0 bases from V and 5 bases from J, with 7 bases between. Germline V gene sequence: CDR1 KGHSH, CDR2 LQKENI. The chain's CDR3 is CASSPPGVTGELFF. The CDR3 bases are TGTGCCAGCTCACCACCGGGAGTTACCGGGGAGCTGTTTTTT. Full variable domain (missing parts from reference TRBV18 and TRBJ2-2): NAGVMQNPRHLVRRRGQEARLRCSPMKGHSHVYWYRQLPEEGLKFMVYLQKENIIDESGMPKERFSAEFPKEGPSILRIQQVVRGDSAAYFCASSPPGVTGELFFGEGSRLTVL.

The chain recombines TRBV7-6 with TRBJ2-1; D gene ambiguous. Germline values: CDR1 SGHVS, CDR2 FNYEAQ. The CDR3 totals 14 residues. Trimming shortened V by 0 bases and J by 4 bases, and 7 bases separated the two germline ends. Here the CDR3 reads CASSLAGSYNEQFF. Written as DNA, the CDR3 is TGTGCCAGCAGCTTAGCGGGATCTTACAATGAGCAGTTCTTC.

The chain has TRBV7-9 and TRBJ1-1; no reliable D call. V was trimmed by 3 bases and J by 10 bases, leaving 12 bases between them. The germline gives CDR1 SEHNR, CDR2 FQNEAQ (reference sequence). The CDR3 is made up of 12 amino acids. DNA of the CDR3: TGTGCCAGCAGCTTTGAAGAGGGTGCAGCTTTCTTT. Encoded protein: CASSFEEGAAFF.

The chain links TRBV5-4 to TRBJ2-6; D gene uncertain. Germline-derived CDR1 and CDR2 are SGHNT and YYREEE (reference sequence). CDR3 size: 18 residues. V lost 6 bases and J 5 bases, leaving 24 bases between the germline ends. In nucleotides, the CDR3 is TGTGCCAGCATCTCATCCGTACCAGAACAAAGTCGGGCCAACGTCCTGACTTTC. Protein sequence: CASISSVPEQSRANVLTF. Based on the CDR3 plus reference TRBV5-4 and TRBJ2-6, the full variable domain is ETGVTQSPTHLIKTRGQQVTLRCSSQSGHNTVSWYQQALGQGPQFIFQYYREEENGRGNFPPRFSGLQFPNYSSELNVNALELDDSALYLCASISSVPEQSRANVLTFGAGSRLTVL.

The chain's CDR3 is CASSAGQGGYEQYF. CDR3 nucleotides: TGTGCCAGTAGTGCCGGACAGGGGGGCTACGAGCAGTACTTC. The chain couples TRBV19 to TRBJ2-7; 10 nucleotides match TRBD1. V shed 5 bases, J shed 3 bases, and the junction held 4 bases outside the gene matches. This CDR3 is built from 14 residues. Germline V CDR1 and CDR2: LNHDA, SQIVND (reference sequence). Together with reference TRBV19 and TRBJ2-7, the CDR3 gives the full variable domain: DGGITQSPKYLFRKEGQNVTLSCEQNLNHDAMYWYRQDPGQGLRLIYYSQIVNDFQKGDIAEGYSVSREKKESFPLTVTSAQKNPTAFYLCASSAGQGGYEQYFGPGTRLTVT.

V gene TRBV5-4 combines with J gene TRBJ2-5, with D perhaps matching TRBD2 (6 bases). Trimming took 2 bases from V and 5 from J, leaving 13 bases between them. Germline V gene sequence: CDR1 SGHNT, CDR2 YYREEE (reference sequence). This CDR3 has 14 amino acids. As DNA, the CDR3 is TGTGCCAGCAGCTTTAGCGGTGGTTCTGAGACCCAGTACTTC. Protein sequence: CASSFSGGSETQYF.

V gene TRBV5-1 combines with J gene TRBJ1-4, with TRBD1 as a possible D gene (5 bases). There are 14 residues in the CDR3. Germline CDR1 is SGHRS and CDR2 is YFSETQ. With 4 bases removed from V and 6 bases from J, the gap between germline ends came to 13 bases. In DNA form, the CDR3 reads TGCGCCAGCAGCCCGGGACTCGGACATGAAAAACTGTTTTTT. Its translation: CASSPGLGHEKLFF.

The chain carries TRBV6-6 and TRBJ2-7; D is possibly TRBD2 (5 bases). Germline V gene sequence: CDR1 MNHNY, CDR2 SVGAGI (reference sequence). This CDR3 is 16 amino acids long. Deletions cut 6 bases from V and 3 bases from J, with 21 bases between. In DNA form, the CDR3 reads TGTGCCAGCAGCCGACTCGGTCGGGATTGGGACTACGAGCAGTACTTC. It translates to CASSRLGRDWDYEQYF.

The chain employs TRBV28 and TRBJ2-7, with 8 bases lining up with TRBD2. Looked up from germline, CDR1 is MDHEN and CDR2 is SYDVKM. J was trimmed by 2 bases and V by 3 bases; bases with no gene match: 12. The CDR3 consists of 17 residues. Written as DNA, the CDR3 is TGTGCCAGCAGTTTCCAAGCGGGAGAGATTACAACCTACGAGCAGTACTTC. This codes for CASSFQAGEITTYEQYF.

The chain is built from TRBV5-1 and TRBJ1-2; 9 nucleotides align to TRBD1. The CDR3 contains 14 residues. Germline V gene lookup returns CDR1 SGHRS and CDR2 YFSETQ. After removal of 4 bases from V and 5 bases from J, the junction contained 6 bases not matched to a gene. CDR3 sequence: CASSPDRGGYGYTF. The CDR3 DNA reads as TGCGCCAGCAGCCCGGACAGGGGTGGTTATGGCTACACCTTC.

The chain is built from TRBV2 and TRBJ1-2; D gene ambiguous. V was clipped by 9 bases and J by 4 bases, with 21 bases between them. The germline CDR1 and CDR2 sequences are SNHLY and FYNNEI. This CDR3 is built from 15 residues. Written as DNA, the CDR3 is TGTGCCAGACACAGACGATGGGATCTTTTCTATGGCTACACCTTC. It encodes CARHRRWDLFYGYTF.

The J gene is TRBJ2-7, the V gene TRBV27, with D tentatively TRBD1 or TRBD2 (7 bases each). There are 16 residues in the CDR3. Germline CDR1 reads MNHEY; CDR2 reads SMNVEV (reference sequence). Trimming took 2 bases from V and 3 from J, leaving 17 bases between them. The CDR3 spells CASSLRRQGGRYEQYF. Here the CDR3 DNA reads TGTGCCAGCAGTTTAAGGAGACAGGGAGGGCGCTACGAGCAGTACTTC.

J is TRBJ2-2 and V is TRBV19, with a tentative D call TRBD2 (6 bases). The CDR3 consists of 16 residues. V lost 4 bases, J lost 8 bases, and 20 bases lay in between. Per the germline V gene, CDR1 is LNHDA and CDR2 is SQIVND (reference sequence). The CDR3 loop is CASSTPVDGRSGELFF. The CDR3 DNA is TGTGCCAGTAGTACCCCGGTTGACGGGAGATCAGGGGAGCTGTTTTTT.

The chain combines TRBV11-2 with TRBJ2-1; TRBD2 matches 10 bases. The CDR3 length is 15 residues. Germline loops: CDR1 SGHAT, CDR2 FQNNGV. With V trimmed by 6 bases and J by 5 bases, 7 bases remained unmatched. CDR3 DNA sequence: TGTGCCAGCAGGCCACTAGCGGGAAGAAACAATGAGCAGTTCTTC. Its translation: CASRPLAGRNNEQFF.

CDR3 region: CAAQKTSGFQETQYF. CDR3 DNA: TGTGCCGCACAGAAGACTAGCGGCTTTCAAGAGACCCAGTACTTC. The chain carries TRBV2 and TRBJ2-5; TRBD2 matches 9 bases. V lost 11 bases and J lost 2; bases outside the gene matches: 12. CDR1 and CDR2 (germline): SNHLY, FYNNEI. CDR3 length equals 15 residues.

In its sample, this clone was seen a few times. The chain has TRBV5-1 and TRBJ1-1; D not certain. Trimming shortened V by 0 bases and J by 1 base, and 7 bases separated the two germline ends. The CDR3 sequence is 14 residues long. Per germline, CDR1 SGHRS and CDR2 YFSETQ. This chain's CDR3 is CASSLGQTNTEAFF. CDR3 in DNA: TGCGCCAGCAGCTTGGGTCAGACGAACACTGAAGCTTTCTTT.

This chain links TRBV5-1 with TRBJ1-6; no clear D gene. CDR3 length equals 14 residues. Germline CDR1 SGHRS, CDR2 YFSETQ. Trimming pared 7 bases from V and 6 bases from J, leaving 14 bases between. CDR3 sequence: CASAEGMSNSPLHF. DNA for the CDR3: TGCGCCAGCGCGGAAGGGATGAGTAATTCACCCCTCCACTTT.

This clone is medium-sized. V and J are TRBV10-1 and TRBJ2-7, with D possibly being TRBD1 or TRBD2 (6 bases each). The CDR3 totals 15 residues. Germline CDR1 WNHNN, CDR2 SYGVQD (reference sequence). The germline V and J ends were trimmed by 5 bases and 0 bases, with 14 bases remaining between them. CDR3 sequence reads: CASSPGGHSSYEQYF. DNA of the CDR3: TGCGCCAGCAGTCCCGGGGGCCACAGCTCCTACGAGCAGTACTTC.

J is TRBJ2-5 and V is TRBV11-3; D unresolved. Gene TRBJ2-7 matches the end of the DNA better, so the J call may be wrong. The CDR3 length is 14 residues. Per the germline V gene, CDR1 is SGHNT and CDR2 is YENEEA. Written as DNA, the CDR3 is TGTGCCAGCAGCGCGAGAATAACCTCCTACGAGCAGTACTTC. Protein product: CASSARITSYEQYF.

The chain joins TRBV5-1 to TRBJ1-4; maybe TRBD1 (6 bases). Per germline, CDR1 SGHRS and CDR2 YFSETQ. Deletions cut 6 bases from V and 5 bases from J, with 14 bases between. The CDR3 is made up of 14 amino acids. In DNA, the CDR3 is TGCGCCAGCATGCTTGGGACACTCAATGAAAAACTGTTTTTT. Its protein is CASMLGTLNEKLFF. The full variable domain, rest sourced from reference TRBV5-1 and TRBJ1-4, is KAGVTQTPRYLIKTRGQQVTLSCSPISGHRSVSWYQQTPGQGLQFLFEYFSETQRNKGNFPGRFSGRQFSNSRSEMNVSTLELGDSALYLCASMLGTLNEKLFFGSGTQLSVL.

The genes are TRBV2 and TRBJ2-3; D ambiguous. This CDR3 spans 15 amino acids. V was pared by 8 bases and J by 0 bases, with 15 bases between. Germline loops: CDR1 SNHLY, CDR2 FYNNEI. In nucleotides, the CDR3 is TGTGCCAGCGGTCGCCACTCCGGTAGCACAGATACGCAGTATTTT. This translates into CASGRHSGSTDTQYF.

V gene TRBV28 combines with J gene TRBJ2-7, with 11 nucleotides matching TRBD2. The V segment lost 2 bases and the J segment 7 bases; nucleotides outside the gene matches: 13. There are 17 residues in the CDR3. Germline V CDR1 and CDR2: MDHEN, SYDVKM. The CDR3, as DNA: TGTGCCAGCAGTTTAGTAGCGGGAGGGCCCAGTTTGAGAGAGCAGTACTTC. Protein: CASSLVAGGPSLREQYF.

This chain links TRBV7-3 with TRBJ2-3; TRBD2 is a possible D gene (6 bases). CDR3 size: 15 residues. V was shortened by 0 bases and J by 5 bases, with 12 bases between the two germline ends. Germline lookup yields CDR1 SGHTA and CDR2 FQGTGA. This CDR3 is CASSLTASDIDTQYF. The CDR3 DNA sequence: TGTGCCAGCAGCTTAACGGCTAGCGATATAGATACGCAGTATTTT. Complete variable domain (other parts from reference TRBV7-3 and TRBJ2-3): GAGVSQTPSNKVTEKGKYVELRCDPISGHTALYWYRQSLGQGPEFLIYFQGTGAADDSGLPNDRFFAVRPEGSVSTLKIQRTERGDSAVYLCASSLTASDIDTQYFGPGTRLTVL.

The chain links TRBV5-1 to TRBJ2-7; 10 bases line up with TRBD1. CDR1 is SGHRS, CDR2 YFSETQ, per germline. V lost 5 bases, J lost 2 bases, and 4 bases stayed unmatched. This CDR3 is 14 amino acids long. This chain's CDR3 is CASRWTGGTYEQYF. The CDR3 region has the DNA TGCGCCAGCAGGTGGACAGGGGGTACCTACGAGCAGTACTTC.

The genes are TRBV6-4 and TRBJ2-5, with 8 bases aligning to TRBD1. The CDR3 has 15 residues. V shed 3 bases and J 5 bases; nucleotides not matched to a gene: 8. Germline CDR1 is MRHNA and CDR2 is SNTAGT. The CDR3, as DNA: TGTGCCAGCAGTGAGCGAACAGGGGGAGGCGAGACCCAGTACTTC. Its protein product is CASSERTGGGETQYF.

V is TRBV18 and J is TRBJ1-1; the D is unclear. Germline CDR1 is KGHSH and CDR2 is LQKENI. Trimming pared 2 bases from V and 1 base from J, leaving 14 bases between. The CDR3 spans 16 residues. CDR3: CASSPANPVENTEAFF. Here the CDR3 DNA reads TGTGCCAGCTCACCAGCAAATCCGGTAGAGAACACTGAAGCTTTCTTT. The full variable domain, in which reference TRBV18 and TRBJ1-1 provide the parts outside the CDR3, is NAGVMQNPRHLVRRRGQEARLRCSPMKGHSHVYWYRQLPEEGLKFMVYLQKENIIDESGMPKERFSAEFPKEGPSILRIQQVVRGDSAAYFCASSPANPVENTEAFFGQGTRLTVV.

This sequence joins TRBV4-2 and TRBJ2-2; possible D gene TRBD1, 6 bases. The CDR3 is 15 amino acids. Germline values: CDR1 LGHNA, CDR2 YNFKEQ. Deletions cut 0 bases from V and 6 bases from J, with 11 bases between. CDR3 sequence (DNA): TGTGCCAGCAGCCAAGATCTTGGGGGCCCCGGGGAGCTGTTTTTT. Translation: CASSQDLGGPGELFF.

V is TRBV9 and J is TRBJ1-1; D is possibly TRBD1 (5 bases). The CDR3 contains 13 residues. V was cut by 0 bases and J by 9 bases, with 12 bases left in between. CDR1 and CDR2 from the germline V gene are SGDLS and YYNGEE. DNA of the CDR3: TGTGCCAGCAGCGTAGATGGGGGTCGAAAAGCTTTCTTT. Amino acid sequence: CASSVDGGRKAFF.